This TCR beta chain was profiled in a study of T cells after yellow fever vaccination. Study-level findings and limits: Booster samples showed a return of most primary-vaccination clones (approximately 95% CD4, 88% CD8). Although the secondary response was weaker, it peaked faster, at day 5 versus 15. Researchers noted that a small share of clonotypes showed up in both CD4 and CD8 compartments.

The germline CDR1 and CDR2 sequences are MGHDK and SYGVNS. The CDR3 is 11 amino acids. V was clipped by 4 bases and J by 12 bases; unmatched bases: 3. TCRdb ran MiXCR on the 5' RACE reads and lists one entry per CDR3 protein. The repertoire consists of around 590,000 distinct CDR3 sequences, with 9% to 15% occurring once and the leading ten covering about 15%. Of note for this clonotype: The target antigen is unknown.

The V call is TRBV25-1, the J call TRBJ2-1; 7 positions agree with TRBD1. The specimen was PBMCs, collected on the day of the yellow fever booster vaccination. The receptor was isolated from a man between 25 and 39 years old who received the YFV17D yellow fever vaccine. The CDR3 nucleotides are TGTGCCAGCAGTGTATCAGGGGGGCAGTTCTTC. Translation gives CASSVSGGQFF.